The rows below give T cell receptor beta chains drawn from one sample of a study of human T cells and chemical hapten exposure. TCRdb processed the RACE reads anew with MiXCR; each CDR3 protein has one entry. The sample includes some 70,000 distinct CDR3 sequences, approximately 29% seen only once; the top ten take 8.9%. Sequences were derived from whole blood, sampled in connection with sensitization to the hapten diphenylcyclopropenone (DPC). These TCRs come from a man in his forties with alopecia areata. Some clones in this sample may be carry-over from other donors' samples. The CDR3 runs from the conserved cysteine through the conserved F or W.

V: TRBV7-2
J: TRBJ2-7
CDR3: CASSLVGGTSTEQYF

V: TRBV2
J: TRBJ2-1
CDR3: CARGVDEQFF

V: TRBV27
J: TRBJ2-1
CDR3: CASSLTAGTSGKNEQFF

V: TRBV7-3
J: TRBJ2-2
CDR3: CASSPLAGGLTGELFF

V: TRBV2
J: TRBJ2-3
CDR3: CASTDSVTSTDTQYF

V: TRBV5-1
J: TRBJ2-1
CDR3: CASSLFLAGGGSYNEQFF

V: TRBV7-9
J: TRBJ2-7
CDR3: CASSLSGQSYEQYF

V: TRBV15
J: TRBJ2-3
CDR3: CATSRNRGYSLDTQYF

V: TRBV7-8
J: TRBJ2-3
CDR3: CASSLPAPGTSGRTGDTQYF

V: TRBV10-3
J: TRBJ2-1
CDR3: CAISRAGVSDNEQFF

V: TRBV20-1
J: TRBJ2-1
CDR3: CSARPGLAGAVVYNEQFF

V: TRBV6-6
J: TRBJ2-3
CDR3: CASSYASEYTDTQYF

V: TRBV12-3/TRBV12-4
J: TRBJ1-1
CDR3: CASSLSGRSAFF

V: TRBV20-1
J: TRBJ1-5
CDR3: CSARTAYTNSNQPQHF

V: TRBV20-1
J: TRBJ2-7
CDR3: CSASRGPYEQYF

V: TRBV5-1
J: TRBJ2-5
CDR3: CASSTQTEETQYF

V: TRBV30
J: TRBJ1-1
CDR3: CAWRDTHTEAFF

V: TRBV3-1
J: TRBJ2-7
CDR3: CASSQVTLVSYEQYF

V: TRBV3-1
J: TRBJ1-1
CDR3: CASSQRGGTEAFF

V: TRBV7-2
J: TRBJ1-2
CDR3: CASSSSRDFYGYTF

V: TRBV2
J: TRBJ2-3
CDR3: CASSEDARDRQYF

V: TRBV4-2
J: TRBJ2-3
CDR3: CASSQDFRGTDTQYF

V: TRBV3-1
J: TRBJ1-1
CDR3: CASSQGTRTAEAFF

V: TRBV20-1
J: TRBJ1-5
CDR3: CSAGRTGVDNQPQHF

V: TRBV28
J: TRBJ1-5
CDR3: CASSLFGGPLDSKQPQHF

V: TRBV5-1
J: TRBJ2-1
CDR3: CASSRVRGTASYNEQFF

V: TRBV3-1
J: TRBJ2-3
CDR3: CASSQEGFGVDTQYF

V: TRBV2
J: TRBJ1-5
CDR3: CASSDRRYQPQHF

V: TRBV5-1
J: TRBJ2-7
CDR3: CASSLSSLAGTVYEQYF

V: TRBV11-2
J: TRBJ2-2
CDR3: CASSPIGAGELFF

V: TRBV6-6
J: TRBJ2-2
CDR3: CASSTRENTGELFF

V: TRBV7-2
J: TRBJ2-5
CDR3: CASSLFRTSRETQYF

V: TRBV4-2
J: TRBJ1-1
CDR3: CASSQDGRVDTEAFF

V: TRBV6-6
J: TRBJ2-7
CDR3: CASSSWLAGVEQYF

V: TRBV12-3/TRBV12-4
J: TRBJ1-3
CDR3: CASKTDSGNTVYF

V: TRBV5-5
J: TRBJ1-4
CDR3: CASSLRTGKDEKLFF

V: TRBV7-2
J: TRBJ2-1
CDR3: CASSLSDYSLNEQFF

V: TRBV20-1
J: TRBJ2-3
CDR3: CSATHQDTQYF

V: TRBV20-1
J: TRBJ2-7
CDR3: CSAYRVETSGYEQYF

V: TRBV4-3
J: TRBJ1-3
CDR3: CASSQVISGGSGNTIYF

V: TRBV7-9
J: TRBJ2-7
CDR3: CASSPSWGGNYEQYF

V: TRBV7-9
J: TRBJ2-1
CDR3: CASSLAIHKARDSYNEQFF

V: TRBV5-6
J: TRBJ2-1
CDR3: CASSWGLAGGPYNEQFF

V: TRBV3-1
J: TRBJ2-3
CDR3: CASSHRTDTQYF

V: TRBV28
J: TRBJ1-1
CDR3: CASSATPGAGDTEAFF

V: TRBV7-2
J: TRBJ2-5
CDR3: CASSSVVGPRETQYF

V: TRBV6-6
J: TRBJ1-6
CDR3: CASSYGSTGESPLHF

V: TRBV5-5
J: TRBJ1-1
CDR3: CASSSYRPGGLITEAFF

V: TRBV12-3/TRBV12-4
J: TRBJ1-1
CDR3: CASSFGQGARVTEAFF

V: TRBV9
J: TRBJ1-3
CDR3: CASSVRLSGSGNTIYF

V: TRBV24-1
J: TRBJ2-3
CDR3: CATSDYGSVDTQYF